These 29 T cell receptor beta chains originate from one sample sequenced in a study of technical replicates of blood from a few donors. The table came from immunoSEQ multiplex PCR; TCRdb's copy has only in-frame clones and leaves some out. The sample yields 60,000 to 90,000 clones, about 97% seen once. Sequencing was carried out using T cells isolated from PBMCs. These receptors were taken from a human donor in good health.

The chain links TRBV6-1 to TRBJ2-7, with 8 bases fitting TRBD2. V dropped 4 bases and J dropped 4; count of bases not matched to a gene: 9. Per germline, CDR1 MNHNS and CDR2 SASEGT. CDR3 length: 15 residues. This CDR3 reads CASSATLAGLYEQYF. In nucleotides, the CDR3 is TGTGCCAGCAGTGCCACCTTAGCGGGGCTTTACGAGCAGTACTTC.

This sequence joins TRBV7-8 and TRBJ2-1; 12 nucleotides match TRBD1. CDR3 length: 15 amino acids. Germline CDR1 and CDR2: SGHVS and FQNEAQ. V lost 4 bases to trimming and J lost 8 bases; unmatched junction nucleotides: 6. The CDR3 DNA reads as TGTGCCAGCAGCTGGGGACAGGGGGCTATGGATGAGCAGTTCTTC. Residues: CASSWGQGAMDEQFF.

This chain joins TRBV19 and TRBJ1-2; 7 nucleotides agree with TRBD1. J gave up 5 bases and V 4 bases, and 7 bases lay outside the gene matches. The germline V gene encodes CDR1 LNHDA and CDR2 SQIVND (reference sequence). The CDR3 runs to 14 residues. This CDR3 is CASSTGDSLYGYTF. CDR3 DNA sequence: TGTGCCAGTAGTACGGGGGACAGCCTTTATGGCTACACCTTC.

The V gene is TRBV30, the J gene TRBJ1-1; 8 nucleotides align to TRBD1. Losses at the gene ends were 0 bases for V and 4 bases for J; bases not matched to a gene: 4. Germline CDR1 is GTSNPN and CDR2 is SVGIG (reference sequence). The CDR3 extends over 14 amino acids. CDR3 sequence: CAWSVPGTGTEAFF. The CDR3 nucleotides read TGTGCCTGGAGTGTTCCAGGGACAGGCACTGAAGCTTTCTTT.

This CDR3 reads CASSIGGLGTEAFF. The CDR3 coding sequence is TGTGCCAGTAGTATTGGGGGCCTGGGGACTGAAGCTTTCTTT. The chain joins TRBV19 to TRBJ1-1, with D tentatively TRBD1 (6 bases). V lost 3 bases, J lost 5 bases, and 13 bases lay in between. The CDR3 loop spans 14 amino acids. Germline assignment: CDR1 LNHDA and CDR2 SQIVND (reference sequence).

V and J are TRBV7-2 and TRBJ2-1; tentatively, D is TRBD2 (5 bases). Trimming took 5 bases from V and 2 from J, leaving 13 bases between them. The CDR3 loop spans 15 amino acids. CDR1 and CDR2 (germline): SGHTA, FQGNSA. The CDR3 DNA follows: TGTGCCAGCAGCACCCACAGCGGCCCCTACAATGAGCAGTTCTTC. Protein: CASSTHSGPYNEQFF.

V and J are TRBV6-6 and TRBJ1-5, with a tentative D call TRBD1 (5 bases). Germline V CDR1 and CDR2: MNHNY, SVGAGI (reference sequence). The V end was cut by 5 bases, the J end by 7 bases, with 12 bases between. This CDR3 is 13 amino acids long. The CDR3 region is CASSVGESQPQHF. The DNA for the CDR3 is TGTGCCAGCAGTGTAGGGGAATCACAGCCCCAGCATTTT.

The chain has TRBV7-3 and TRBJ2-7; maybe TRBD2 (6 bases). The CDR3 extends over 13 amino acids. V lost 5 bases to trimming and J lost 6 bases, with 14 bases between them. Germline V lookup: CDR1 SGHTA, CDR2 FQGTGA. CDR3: CASSPRQGGEQYF. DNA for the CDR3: TGTGCCAGCAGCCCCCGCCAGGGAGGCGAGCAGTACTTC.

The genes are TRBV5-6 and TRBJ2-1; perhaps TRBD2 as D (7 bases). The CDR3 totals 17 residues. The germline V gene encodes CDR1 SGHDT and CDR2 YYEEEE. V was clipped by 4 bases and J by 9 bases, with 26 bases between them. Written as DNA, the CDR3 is TGTGCCAGCAGCGGGGGGGGGCGGGCGAATTCCCAGGGTGAGCAGTTCTTC. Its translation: CASSGGGRANSQGEQFF.

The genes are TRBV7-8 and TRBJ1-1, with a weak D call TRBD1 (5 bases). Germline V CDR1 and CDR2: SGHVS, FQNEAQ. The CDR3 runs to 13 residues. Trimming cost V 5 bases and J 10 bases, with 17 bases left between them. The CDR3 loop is CASSQDLATGAFF. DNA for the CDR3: TGTGCCAGCAGCCAAGACCTCGCAACAGGAGCTTTCTTT.

The CDR3 protein is CASSEGRVYGYTF. As DNA, the CDR3 is TGTGCCAGCAGTGAAGGGAGGGTGTATGGCTACACCTTC. The chain is built from TRBV6-1 and TRBJ1-2; D gene ambiguous. Trimming took 1 base from V and 5 from J, leaving 8 bases between them. Germline CDR1 is MNHNS and CDR2 is SASEGT. The CDR3 is 13 residues long.

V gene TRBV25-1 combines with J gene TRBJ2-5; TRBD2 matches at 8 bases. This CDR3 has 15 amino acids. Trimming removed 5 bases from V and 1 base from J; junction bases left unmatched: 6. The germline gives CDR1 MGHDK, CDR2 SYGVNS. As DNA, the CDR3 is TGTGCCAGCAGTCCCCGGGAGGGGTTCCAAGAGACCCAGTACTTC. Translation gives CASSPREGFQETQYF.

The DNA for the CDR3 is TGTGCCAGTAGTACCATCACCTCCGCGGGAGGGGTCAATGAGCAGTTCTTC. It translates to CASSTITSAGGVNEQFF. This rearrangement joins TRBV19 to TRBJ2-1, with 9 positions matching TRBD2. Germline V gene lookup returns CDR1 LNHDA and CDR2 SQIVND (reference sequence). The length of the CDR3 is 17 residues. The V and J ends lost 4 bases and 6 bases, in that order; junction bases with no gene match: 13.

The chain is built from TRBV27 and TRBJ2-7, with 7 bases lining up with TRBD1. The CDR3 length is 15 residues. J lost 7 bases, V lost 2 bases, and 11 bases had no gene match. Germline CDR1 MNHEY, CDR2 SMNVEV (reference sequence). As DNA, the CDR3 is TGTGCCAGCAGTTTAGTAAGACAGGGTAGGCGGGAGCAGTACTTC. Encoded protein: CASSLVRQGRREQYF.

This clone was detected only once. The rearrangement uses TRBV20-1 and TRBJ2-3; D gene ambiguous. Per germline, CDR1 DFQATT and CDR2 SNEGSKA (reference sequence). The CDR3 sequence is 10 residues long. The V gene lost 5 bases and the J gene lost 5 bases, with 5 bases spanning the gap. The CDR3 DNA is TGCAGTGCTTTAGAAGATACGCAGTATTTT. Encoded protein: CSALEDTQYF.

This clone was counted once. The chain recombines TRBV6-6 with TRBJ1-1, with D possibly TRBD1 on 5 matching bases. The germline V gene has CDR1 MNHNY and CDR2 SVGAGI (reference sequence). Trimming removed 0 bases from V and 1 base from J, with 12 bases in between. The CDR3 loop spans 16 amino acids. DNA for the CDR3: TGTGCCAGCAGTTACTCAGTACAGGAAGGGAACACTGAAGCTTTCTTT. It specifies CASSYSVQEGNTEAFF.

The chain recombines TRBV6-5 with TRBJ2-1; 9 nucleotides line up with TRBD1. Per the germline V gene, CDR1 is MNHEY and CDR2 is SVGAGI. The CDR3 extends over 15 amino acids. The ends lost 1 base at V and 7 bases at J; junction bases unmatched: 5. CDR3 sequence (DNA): TGTGCCAGCAGTTACTGGACAGGGGCGAGTAATGAGCAGTTCTTC. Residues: CASSYWTGASNEQFF.

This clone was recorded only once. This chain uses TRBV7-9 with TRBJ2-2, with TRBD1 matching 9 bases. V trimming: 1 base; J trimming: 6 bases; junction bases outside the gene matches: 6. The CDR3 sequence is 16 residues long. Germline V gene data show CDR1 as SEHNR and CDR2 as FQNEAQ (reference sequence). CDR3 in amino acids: CASSLVGTGSPGELFF. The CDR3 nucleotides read TGTGCCAGCAGCTTAGTTGGGACAGGGTCCCCCGGGGAGCTGTTTTTT.

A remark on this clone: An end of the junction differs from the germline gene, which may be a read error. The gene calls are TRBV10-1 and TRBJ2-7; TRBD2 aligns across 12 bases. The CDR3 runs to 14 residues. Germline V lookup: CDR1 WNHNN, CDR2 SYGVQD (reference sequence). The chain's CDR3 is CANSPSGGAYEQYF. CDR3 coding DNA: TGCGCCAACAGTCCTAGCGGGGGGGCGTACGAGCAGTACTTC.

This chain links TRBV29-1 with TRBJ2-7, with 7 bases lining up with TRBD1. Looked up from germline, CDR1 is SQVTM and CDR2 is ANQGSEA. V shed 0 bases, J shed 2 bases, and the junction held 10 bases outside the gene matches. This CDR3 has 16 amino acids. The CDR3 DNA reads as TGCAGCGTTGAAGATCAGGGTGGCAGGGGGACCTACGAGCAGTACTTC. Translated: CSVEDQGGRGTYEQYF.

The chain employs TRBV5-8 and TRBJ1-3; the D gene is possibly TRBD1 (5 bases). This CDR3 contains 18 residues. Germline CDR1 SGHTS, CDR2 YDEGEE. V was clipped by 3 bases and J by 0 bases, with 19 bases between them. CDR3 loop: CASSSWTQASTSGNTIYF. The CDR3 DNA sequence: TGTGCCAGCAGCTCATGGACACAGGCCAGCACCTCTGGAAACACCATATATTTT.

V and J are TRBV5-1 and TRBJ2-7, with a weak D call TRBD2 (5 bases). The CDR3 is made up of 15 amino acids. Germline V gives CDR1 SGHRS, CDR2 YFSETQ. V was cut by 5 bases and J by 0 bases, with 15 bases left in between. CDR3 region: CASSYGSGYSYEQYF. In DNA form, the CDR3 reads TGCGCCAGCAGTTATGGGAGCGGCTACTCCTACGAGCAGTACTTC.

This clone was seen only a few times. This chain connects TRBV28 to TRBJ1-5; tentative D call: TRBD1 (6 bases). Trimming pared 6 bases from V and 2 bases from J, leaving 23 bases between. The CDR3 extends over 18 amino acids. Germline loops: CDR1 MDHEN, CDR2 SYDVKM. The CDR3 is CASSSWDMGLNGNQPQHF. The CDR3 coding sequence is TGTGCCAGCAGCAGCTGGGACATGGGCTTGAATGGCAATCAGCCCCAGCATTTT. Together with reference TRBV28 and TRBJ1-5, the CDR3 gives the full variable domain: DVKVTQSSRYLVKRTGEKVFLECVQDMDHENMFWYRQDPGLGLRLIYFSYDVKMKEKGDIPEGYSVSREKKERFSLILESASTNQTSMYLCASSSWDMGLNGNQPQHFGDGTRLSIL.

In DNA form, the CDR3 reads TGTGCCAGCAGGGGGACAGGGGATTTTTCCTACGAGCAGTACTTC. Protein sequence: CASRGTGDFSYEQYF. The chain employs TRBV6-5 and TRBJ2-7; 10 bases line up with TRBD1. V shed 6 bases and J 1 base; nucleotides not matched to a gene: 6. Germline V CDR1 and CDR2: MNHEY, SVGAGI. This CDR3 has 15 residues.

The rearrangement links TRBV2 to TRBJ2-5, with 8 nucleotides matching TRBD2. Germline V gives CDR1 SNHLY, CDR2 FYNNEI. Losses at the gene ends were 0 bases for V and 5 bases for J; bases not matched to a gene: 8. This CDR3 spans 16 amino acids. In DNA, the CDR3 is TGTGCCAGCAGTGAAGCGCTAGGAGCGGGAGATGAGACCCAGTACTTC. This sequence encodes CASSEALGAGDETQYF.

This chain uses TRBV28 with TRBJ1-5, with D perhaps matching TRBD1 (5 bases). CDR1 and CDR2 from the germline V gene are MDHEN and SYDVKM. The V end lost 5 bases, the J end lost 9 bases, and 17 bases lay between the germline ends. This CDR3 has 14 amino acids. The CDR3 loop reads CASSPWTPGGPQHF. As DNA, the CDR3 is TGTGCCAGCAGTCCTTGGACACCGGGGGGGCCCCAGCATTTT.

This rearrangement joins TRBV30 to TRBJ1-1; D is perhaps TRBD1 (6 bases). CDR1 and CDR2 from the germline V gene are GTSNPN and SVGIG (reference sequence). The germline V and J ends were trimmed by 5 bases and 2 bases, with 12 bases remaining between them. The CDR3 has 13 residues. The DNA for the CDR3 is TGTGCCTGGGAAGAGGGGACAAACACTGAAGCTTTCTTT. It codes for CAWEEGTNTEAFF.

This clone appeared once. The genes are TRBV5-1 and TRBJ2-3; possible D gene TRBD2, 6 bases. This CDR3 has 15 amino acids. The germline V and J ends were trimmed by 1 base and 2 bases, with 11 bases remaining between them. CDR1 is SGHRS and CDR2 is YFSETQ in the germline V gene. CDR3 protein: CASSLTRGTTDTQYF. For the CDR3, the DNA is TGCGCCAGCAGCTTGACTCGGGGGACCACAGATACGCAGTATTTT.

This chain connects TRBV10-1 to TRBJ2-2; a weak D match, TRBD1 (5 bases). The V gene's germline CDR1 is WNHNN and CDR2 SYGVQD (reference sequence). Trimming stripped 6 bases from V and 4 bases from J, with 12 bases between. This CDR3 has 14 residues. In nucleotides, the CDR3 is TGCGCCAGCAGGAAATTGACAGCCACCGGGGAGCTGTTTTTT. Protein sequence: CASRKLTATGELFF.